The 14 T cell receptor beta chains below come from one sample, sequenced in a study of T cell clones after liver transplantation. Profiled with immunoSEQ multiplex PCR; TCRdb holds only in-frame clones, not every one. The sample records 5,500 to 8,500 clones, around 70% being singletons. Here the sequenced sample was CD8+ T cells from blood, taken before liver transplant. The receptors were sampled from a human donor who received a liver transplant.

As concerns this clone: One junction end disagrees with the germline gene, perhaps due to a read error. CDR3 bases: TGTGCCAGCAGTTTAGCGGACCATGAGCAGTTCTTC. Its translation: CASSLADHEQFF. The chain couples TRBV7-9 to TRBJ2-1, with a possible D match to TRBD2 (6 bases). The CDR3 length is 12 residues. CDR1 is SEHNR and CDR2 is FQNEAQ in the germline V gene (reference sequence).

The V gene is TRBV4-1, the J gene TRBJ2-5, with D maybe TRBD2 (7 bases). The germline gives CDR1 MGHRA, CDR2 YSYEKL. V was clipped by 0 bases and J by 5 bases, with 13 bases between them. This CDR3 is 15 amino acids long. The DNA for the CDR3 is TGCGCCAGCAGCCAAGAAGGGGGGGATGGTGAGACCCAGTACTTC. Its protein is CASSQEGGDGETQYF.

The V gene is TRBV15, the J gene TRBJ1-5; TRBD1 is a possible D gene (6 bases). CDR3 size: 16 residues. From germline, CDR1 is LNHNV and CDR2 YYDKDF (reference sequence). V was pared by 0 bases and J by 2 bases, with 11 bases between. The CDR3 sequence is CATSRDLRQGNQPQHF. CDR3 in DNA: TGTGCCACCAGCAGAGATCTAAGACAGGGCAATCAGCCCCAGCATTTT.

The chain carries TRBV19 and TRBJ2-1; 10 bases align to TRBD2. CDR1 and CDR2 from the germline V gene are LNHDA and SQIVND (reference sequence). This CDR3 contains 14 residues. V lost 7 bases and J lost 3; bases outside the gene matches: 3. The CDR3 sequence: CASKSGRGYNEQFF. CDR3 DNA: TGTGCCAGTAAAAGCGGGAGGGGCTACAATGAGCAGTTCTTC.

This chain connects TRBV4-3 to TRBJ1-1; 9 bases map to TRBD1. CDR3 length: 16 residues. The germline gives CDR1 LGHNA, CDR2 YSLEER. Germline trimming cut 0 bases from V and 1 base from J; bases unmatched to any gene: 3. Here the CDR3 reads CASSQDLTGGNTEAFF. CDR3 DNA sequence: TGCGCCAGCAGCCAAGATCTGACAGGGGGGAACACTGAAGCTTTCTTT.

The J gene is TRBJ2-3, the V gene TRBV10-3; TRBD2 matches 14 bases. Germline V CDR1 and CDR2: ENHRY, SYGVKD. Unmatched junction bases numbered 5, after V lost 4 bases and J lost 5 bases. The CDR3 runs 16 residues. The CDR3 DNA reads TGTGCCATCAGTGGACTAGCGGGGGGGCTTGGAGATACGCAGTATTTT. Translating it yields CAISGLAGGLGDTQYF.

The chain is built from TRBV6-5 and TRBJ2-5; D not certain. The CDR3 has 14 amino acids. The ends were cut back, 2 bases at V and 2 bases at J, with 9 bases in the middle. Germline V gene sequence: CDR1 MNHEY, CDR2 SVGAGI. In nucleotides, the CDR3 is TGTGCCAGCAGTTACACCAGCGATCAAGAGACCCAGTACTTC. It yields the protein CASSYTSDQETQYF.

In this sample, this clone is large. The chain is built from TRBV6-1 and TRBJ1-1, with D possibly matching TRBD1 (6 bases). CDR3 length equals 14 residues. V lost 4 bases and J lost 3, with 12 bases in between. The V gene's germline CDR1 is MNHNS and CDR2 SASEGT. CDR3 DNA sequence: TGTGCCAGCAGTGCACAGGGCATGGACACTGAAGCTTTCTTT. It codes for CASSAQGMDTEAFF.

The V call is TRBV27, the J call TRBJ1-5; D not resolved. The CDR3 length is 14 residues. Germline values: CDR1 MNHEY, CDR2 SMNVEV (reference sequence). The ends were cut back, 5 bases at V and 0 bases at J, with 8 bases in the middle. This CDR3 reads CASSPRDSNQPQHF. The CDR3 bases are TGTGCCAGCAGTCCAAGGGATAGCAATCAGCCCCAGCATTTT.

The chain's CDR3 is CASSEWRGSTDTQYF. The CDR3 DNA follows: TGCGCCAGCAGTGAGTGGAGGGGAAGCACAGATACGCAGTATTTT. This chain uses TRBV10-1 with TRBJ2-3; D may be TRBD2 (6 bases). Germline CDR1 is WNHNN and CDR2 is SYGVQD (reference sequence). There are 15 residues in the CDR3. V was clipped by 1 base and J by 0 bases, with 8 bases between them.

The rearrangement uses TRBV6-5 and TRBJ1-1, with D possibly TRBD1 on 5 matching bases. Trimming took 7 bases from V and 5 from J, leaving 14 bases between them. The CDR3 spans 13 residues. CDR1 is MNHEY and CDR2 is SVGAGI in the germline V gene. CDR3 in amino acids: CASMVGGGTEAFF. CDR3 nucleotides: TGTGCCAGCATGGTGGGGGGGGGAACTGAAGCTTTCTTT.

The sample holds a few counts of this clone. V and J are TRBV11-2 and TRBJ1-2; TRBD1 might be the D (5 bases). The CDR3 has 14 amino acids. The germline V and J ends were trimmed by 4 bases and 7 bases, with 16 bases remaining between them. Germline V gives CDR1 SGHAT, CDR2 FQNNGV. The CDR3 nucleotides read TGTGCCAGCAGCTCTCCACGAGGGGCCGGTGGCTACACCTTC. Translation: CASSSPRGAGGYTF. The full variable domain, in which reference TRBV11-2 and TRBJ1-2 provide the parts outside the CDR3, is EAGVAQSPRYKIIEKRQSVAFWCNPISGHATLYWYQQILGQGPKLLIQFQNNGVVDDSQLPKDRFSAERLKGVDSTLKIQPAKLEDSAVYLCASSSPRGAGGYTFGSGTRLTVV.

This clone is a singleton in its sample. This chain joins TRBV9 and TRBJ2-1, with D uncertain. Trimming removed 0 bases from V and 2 bases from J, with 6 bases in between. Germline assignment: CDR1 SGDLS and CDR2 YYNGEE. The CDR3 has 14 amino acids. The CDR3 DNA reads as TGTGCCAGCAGCGTAGGTGTTACCTACAATGAGCAGTTCTTC. It translates to CASSVGVTYNEQFF.

The CDR3 nucleotides read TGTGCCAGCAGGGAGGTGTACTCTGGAAACACCATATATTTT. It encodes CASREVYSGNTIYF. This chain uses TRBV2 with TRBJ1-3, with D uncertain. Germline V lookup: CDR1 SNHLY, CDR2 FYNNEI. This CDR3 is built from 14 residues. Trimming removed 6 bases from V and 0 bases from J, with 9 bases in between.